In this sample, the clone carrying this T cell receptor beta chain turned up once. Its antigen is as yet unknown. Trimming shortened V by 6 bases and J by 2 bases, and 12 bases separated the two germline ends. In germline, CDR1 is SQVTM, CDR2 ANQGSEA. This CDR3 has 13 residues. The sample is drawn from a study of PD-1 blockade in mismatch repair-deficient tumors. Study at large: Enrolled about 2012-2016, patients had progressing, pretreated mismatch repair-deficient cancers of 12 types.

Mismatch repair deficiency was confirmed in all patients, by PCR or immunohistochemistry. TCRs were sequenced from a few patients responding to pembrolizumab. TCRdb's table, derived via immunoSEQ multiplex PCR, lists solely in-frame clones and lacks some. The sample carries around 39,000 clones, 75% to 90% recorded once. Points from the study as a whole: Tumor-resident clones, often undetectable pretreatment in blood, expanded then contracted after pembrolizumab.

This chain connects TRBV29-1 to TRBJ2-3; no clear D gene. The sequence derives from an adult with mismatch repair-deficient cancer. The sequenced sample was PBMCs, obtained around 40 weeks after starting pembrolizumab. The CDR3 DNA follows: TGCAGCGTGTGGGCTTTTAACACAGATACGCAGTATTTT. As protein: CSVWAFNTDTQYF.